Following are 18 T cell receptor beta chains from one sample sequenced in a study of blood T cell repertoires in COVID-19. Sequenced by immunoSEQ multiplex PCR; TCRdb stores in-frame clones only, minus some. The sample yields about 64,000 clones, more than 75% seen once. The sample consisted of peripheral blood. The receptors were gathered from a man aged 45-65 years with active COVID-19.

The chain couples TRBV6-5 to TRBJ2-1; 10 bases fit TRBD2. The CDR3 spans 16 residues. CDR1 and CDR2 from the germline V gene are MNHEY and SVGAGI. J lost 5 bases, V lost 1 base, and 5 bases had no gene match. The CDR3 coding sequence is TGTGCCAGCAGTTACTACAGCGGGAGGGGCCACAATGAGCAGTTCTTC. Translation gives CASSYYSGRGHNEQFF.

V and J are TRBV5-6 and TRBJ2-5; TRBD2 matches at 7 bases. The CDR3 totals 14 residues. V gave up 4 bases and J gave up 7 bases; unmatched junction bases: 10. Germline V gene sequence: CDR1 SGHDT, CDR2 YYEEEE. CDR3 in amino acids: CASSAGLEAGTQYF. CDR3 bases: TGTGCCAGCAGCGCAGGACTAGAGGCGGGGACCCAGTACTTC.

This chain joins TRBV3-1 (or the pseudogene TRBV3-2) and TRBJ1-2; 9 nucleotides align to TRBD1. This CDR3 region has 13 residues. Germline CDR1 reads LGHDT; CDR2 reads YNNKEL (reference sequence). The trim removed 1 base at V and 14 bases at J, leaving 8 bases unmatched. The CDR3 nucleotides read TGTGCCAGCAGCCAAGTATCAAACAGGGGGCATACCTTC. It encodes CASSQVSNRGHTF.

This chain uses TRBV19 with TRBJ2-6, with D maybe TRBD1 (6 bases). Per the germline V gene, CDR1 is LNHDA and CDR2 is SQIVND (reference sequence). The CDR3 extends over 15 amino acids. The V and J ends lost 4 bases and 0 bases respectively, with 7 bases between them. The DNA for the CDR3 is TGTGCCAGTAGTAAAGGGGGCTCTGGGGCCAACGTCCTGACTTTC. Translation gives CASSKGGSGANVLTF.

The chain links TRBV5-4 to TRBJ2-1; D ambiguous. This CDR3 has 14 residues. Germline V CDR1 and CDR2: SGHNT, YYREEE (reference sequence). V lost 10 bases to trimming and J lost 0 bases, with 14 bases between them. The CDR3 here is CAGKSVDSYNEQFF. CDR3 DNA sequence: TGTGCCGGCAAGAGCGTAGACTCCTACAATGAGCAGTTCTTC.

The rearrangement uses TRBV7-7 and TRBJ2-5, with D possibly TRBD1 on 6 matching bases. Per the germline V gene, CDR1 is SSHAT and CDR2 is FNYEAQ (reference sequence). The CDR3 is 15 residues long. Trimming took 2 bases from V and 5 from J, leaving 15 bases between them. This CDR3 is CASSLHPNQGETQYF. The CDR3 DNA is TGTGCCAGCAGCTTACACCCCAATCAGGGGGAGACCCAGTACTTC.

V usage is TRBV2 and J usage is TRBJ2-5, with D perhaps matching TRBD1 (5 bases). Germline lookup yields CDR1 SNHLY and CDR2 FYNNEI. The CDR3 has 14 amino acids. V was shortened by 2 bases and J by 4 bases, with 11 bases between the two germline ends. The CDR3 nucleotides read TGTGCCAGCAGTGAAACGAGAAGGGGAGAGACCCAGTACTTC. Protein sequence: CASSETRRGETQYF.

This clone was seen a few times. This chain links TRBV14 with TRBJ2-7; perhaps TRBD1 as D (6 bases). Trimming stripped 4 bases from V and 0 bases from J, with 10 bases between. The CDR3 totals 14 residues. CDR1 is SGHDN, CDR2 FVKESK, per germline. CDR3: CASSPLGASYEQYF. The CDR3, as DNA: TGTGCCAGCAGCCCCTTGGGGGCCTCCTACGAGCAGTACTTC.

This sequence joins TRBV5-4 and TRBJ1-1; the D gene is possibly TRBD1 (5 bases). Germline V CDR1 and CDR2: SGHNT, YYREEE (reference sequence). The germline V and J ends were trimmed by 9 bases and 3 bases, with 15 bases remaining between them. The CDR3 consists of 13 residues. The CDR3 protein is CATRAGQDTEAFF. CDR3 DNA sequence: TGTGCCACCCGGGCAGGACAAGACACTGAAGCTTTCTTT.

The CDR3 sequence is CAWSFLTGSYGYTF. The CDR3 DNA follows: TGTGCCTGGAGCTTCTTGACAGGCTCCTATGGCTACACCTTC. The chain joins TRBV30 to TRBJ1-2; D may be TRBD1 (6 bases). Germline V gives CDR1 GTSNPN, CDR2 SVGIG (reference sequence). There are 14 residues in the CDR3. V lost 3 bases, J lost 4 bases, and 15 bases lay in between.

CDR3 sequence: CASSPTGNLSPLHF. CDR3 in DNA: TGTGCCAGCAGCCCTACAGGGAACCTTTCACCCCTCCACTTT. This sequence joins TRBV3-1 (or the pseudogene TRBV3-2) and TRBJ1-6; the D gene is possibly TRBD1 (6 bases). The CDR3 totals 14 residues. The germline V and J ends were trimmed by 4 bases and 9 bases, with 13 bases remaining between them. CDR1 LGHDT and CDR2 YNNKEL come from the germline V gene (reference sequence).

CDR3 DNA: TGCGCCAGCAGTCCCGGGGGACGGAAAATCAATGAGCAGTTCTTC. This codes for CASSPGGRKINEQFF. The J gene is TRBJ2-1, the V gene TRBV5-1, with TRBD2 as a possible D gene (6 bases). Deletions cut 5 bases from V and 6 bases from J, with 18 bases between. The length of the CDR3 is 15 residues. CDR1 is SGHRS, CDR2 YFSETQ, per germline.

The chain combines TRBV27 with TRBJ2-1; possibly TRBD1 for D (6 bases). CDR3 length equals 14 residues. V lost 2 bases, J lost 4 bases, and 9 bases lay in between. CDR1 and CDR2 from the germline V gene are MNHEY and SMNVEV (reference sequence). The chain's CDR3 is CASSLAGEYNEQFF. The CDR3 nucleotides are TGTGCCAGCAGTTTAGCAGGGGAGTACAATGAGCAGTTCTTC.

V and J are TRBV5-6 and TRBJ1-4; the D is unclear. This CDR3 comprises 11 residues. V was pared by 2 bases and J by 7 bases, with 3 bases between. Germline V gives CDR1 SGHDT, CDR2 YYEEEE. In nucleotides, the CDR3 is TGTGCCAGCAGCTTCGGTGAAAAACTGTTTTTT. Translation gives CASSFGEKLFF.

The V and J genes are TRBV4-3 and TRBJ2-5, with 8 bases that match TRBD2. Per germline, CDR1 LGHNA and CDR2 YSLEER. The CDR3 is 14 amino acids. The V gene end was trimmed by 3 bases and the J gene end by 5 bases; junction bases not matched to a gene: 5. CDR3 bases: TGCGCCAGCAGCCATGAGACTAGCGCGGAGACCCAGTACTTC. As protein: CASSHETSAETQYF.

V gene TRBV14 combines with J gene TRBJ1-2, with 7 bases fitting TRBD1. The length of the CDR3 is 13 residues. J lost 8 bases, V lost 3 bases, and 6 bases had no gene match. From germline, CDR1 is SGHDN and CDR2 FVKESK. This CDR3 is CASSQNTGAGYTF. Here the CDR3 DNA reads TGTGCCAGCAGCCAGAATACAGGGGCCGGCTACACCTTC.

V and J are TRBV30 and TRBJ1-5; D perhaps matches TRBD1 (5 bases). In germline, CDR1 is GTSNPN, CDR2 SVGIG (reference sequence). This CDR3 spans 13 amino acids. V gave up 2 bases and J gave up 7 bases, with 12 bases separating them. DNA for the CDR3: TGTGCCTGGAGTACGGGGGGGAGGCAGCCCCAGCATTTT. Protein: CAWSTGGRQPQHF.

This sequence joins TRBV6-1 and TRBJ2-1; D gene uncertain. The V gene lost 2 bases and the J gene lost 6 bases, with 5 bases spanning the gap. The germline V gene encodes CDR1 MNHNS and CDR2 SASEGT. The length of the CDR3 is 12 residues. The CDR3 DNA sequence: TGTGCCAGCAGTGAACAGTTCAATGAGCAGTTCTTC. As protein: CASSEQFNEQFF.